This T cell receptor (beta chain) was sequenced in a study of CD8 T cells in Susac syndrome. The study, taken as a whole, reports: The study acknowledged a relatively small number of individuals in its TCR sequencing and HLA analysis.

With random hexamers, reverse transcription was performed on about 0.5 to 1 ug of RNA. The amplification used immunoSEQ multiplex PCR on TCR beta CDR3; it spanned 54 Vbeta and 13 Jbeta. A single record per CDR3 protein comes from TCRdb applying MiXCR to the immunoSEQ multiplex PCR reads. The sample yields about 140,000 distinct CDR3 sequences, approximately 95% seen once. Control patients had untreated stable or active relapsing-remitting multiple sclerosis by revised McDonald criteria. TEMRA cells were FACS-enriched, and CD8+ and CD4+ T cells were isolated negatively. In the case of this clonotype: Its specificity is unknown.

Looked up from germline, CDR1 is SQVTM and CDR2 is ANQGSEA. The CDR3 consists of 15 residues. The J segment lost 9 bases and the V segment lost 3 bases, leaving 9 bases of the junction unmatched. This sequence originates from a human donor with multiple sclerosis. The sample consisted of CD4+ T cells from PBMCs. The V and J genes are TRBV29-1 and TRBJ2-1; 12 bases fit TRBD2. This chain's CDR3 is CSVESSGGAGSEQFF. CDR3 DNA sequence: TGCAGCGTTGAGTCTAGCGGGGGGGCAGGGAGTGAGCAGTTCTTC.